The 11 T cell receptor beta chains below come from one sample, sequenced in a study of blood T cell repertoires in COVID-19. The data were produced by immunoSEQ multiplex PCR, yet TCRdb's version contains in-frame clones alone and is incomplete. The sample yields around 130,000 clones, over 75% seen once. The sample taken for sequencing was peripheral blood. The receptors were gathered from a woman in her sixties or seventies with acute or convalescent COVID-19.

This chain links TRBV5-1 with TRBJ1-1, with D tentatively TRBD1 (6 bases). Trimming stripped 4 bases from V and 4 bases from J, with 14 bases between. The CDR3 runs 14 residues. Per germline, CDR1 SGHRS and CDR2 YFSETQ. The CDR3 here is CASSQQTGSTEAFF. In DNA, the CDR3 is TGCGCCAGCAGCCAGCAGACAGGAAGCACTGAAGCTTTCTTT.

The chain combines TRBV2 with TRBJ2-7, with 10 bases lining up with TRBD2. The CDR3 consists of 14 residues. The junction had 5 bases not matched to a gene; V was cut back by 4 bases and J by 5 bases. Looked up from germline, CDR1 is SNHLY and CDR2 is FYNNEI. The CDR3 DNA is TGTGCCAGCAGTGCGAGACTAGCGGGCGACGAGCAGTACTTC. This gives the protein CASSARLAGDEQYF.

This clone was picked up one time. The chain recombines TRBV10-3 with TRBJ1-5, with D maybe TRBD1 (6 bases). Per germline, CDR1 ENHRY and CDR2 SYGVKD. There are 16 residues in the CDR3. V lost 2 bases and J 6 bases, leaving 17 bases between the germline ends. CDR3 nucleotide sequence: TGTGCCATCAGTGAGGGTTACAGGGTAAATAGTCAGCCCCAGCATTTT. It yields the protein CAISEGYRVNSQPQHF.

This rearrangement joins TRBV9 to TRBJ1-3; possible D gene TRBD1, 6 bases. This CDR3 has 17 amino acids. Germline assignment: CDR1 SGDLS and CDR2 YYNGEE. Trimming stripped 0 bases from V and 6 bases from J, with 19 bases between. The CDR3 nucleotides are TGTGCCAGCAGCGTAGGAGATAGTCGACAGGTAGTAAACACCATATATTTT. As protein: CASSVGDSRQVVNTIYF.

This rearrangement joins TRBV10-2 to TRBJ1-2, with a possible D match to TRBD1 (5 bases). CDR3 length equals 15 residues. The germline gives CDR1 WSHSY, CDR2 SAAADI. Trimming took off 6 bases at V and 0 bases at J, with 14 bases between the two ends. This CDR3 reads CASSQTQGTNYGYTF. CDR3 sequence (DNA): TGCGCCAGCAGCCAAACCCAGGGTACTAACTATGGCTACACCTTC.

This clone was counted once. The V and J genes are TRBV2 and TRBJ2-5, with D possibly TRBD1 on 6 matching bases. The CDR3 runs to 15 residues. The germline CDR1 and CDR2 sequences are SNHLY and FYNNEI. Trimming removed 4 bases from V and 2 bases from J, with 14 bases in between. The DNA of the CDR3 is TGTGCCAGCAGTGGGTCGAGGGGGAAACAAGAGACCCAGTACTTC. As protein: CASSGSRGKQETQYF.

The rearrangement links TRBV5-1 to TRBJ1-4, with a tentative D call TRBD1 (6 bases). Trimming stripped 4 bases from V and 7 bases from J, with 14 bases between. CDR1 SGHRS and CDR2 YFSETQ come from the germline V gene. This CDR3 region has 14 residues. The chain's CDR3 is CASSTSLGGEKLFF. The DNA of the CDR3 is TGCGCCAGCAGCACTTCCTTAGGGGGTGAAAAACTGTTTTTT. The full variable domain, with the rest looked up from reference TRBV5-1 and TRBJ1-4, is KAGVTQTPRYLIKTRGQQVTLSCSPISGHRSVSWYQQTPGQGLQFLFEYFSETQRNKGNFPGRFSGRQFSNSRSEMNVSTLELGDSALYLCASSTSLGGEKLFFGSGTQLSVL.

This chain links TRBV4-2 with TRBJ1-1; D is perhaps TRBD1 (5 bases). The CDR3 loop spans 13 amino acids. Germline V gives CDR1 LGHNA, CDR2 YNFKEQ. Trimming left V 4 bases short and J 7 bases short, with 13 bases between. Here the CDR3 reads CASSPMGGVEAFF. CDR3 DNA: TGTGCCAGCAGCCCCATGGGAGGGGTTGAAGCTTTCTTT.

A single count supports this clone. The V call is TRBV12-3 or TRBV12-4, the J call TRBJ1-4; maybe TRBD1 (5 bases). The CDR3 loop spans 13 amino acids. Trimming cost V 1 base and J 6 bases, with 6 bases left between them. The CDR3, as DNA: TGTGCCAGCAGTTTAGGGGGCTATGAAAAACTGTTTTTT. Translating it yields CASSLGGYEKLFF.

The chain links TRBV4-1 to TRBJ2-3, with D perhaps TRBD2 (5 bases). Germline V lookup: CDR1 MGHRA, CDR2 YSYEKL. The CDR3 contains 20 residues. With 0 bases removed from V and 4 bases from J, the gap between germline ends came to 26 bases. The CDR3 DNA follows: TGCGCCAGCAGCCAAGACGACTCCCCCCTCGGTGCTAGCAGTCCAGATACGCAGTATTTT. Encoded protein: CASSQDDSPLGASSPDTQYF.

J is TRBJ1-6 and V is TRBV7-9; 7 bases map to TRBD1. J lost 8 bases, V lost 7 bases, and 11 bases had no gene match. The CDR3 totals 15 residues. The V gene's germline CDR1 is SEHNR and CDR2 FQNEAQ (reference sequence). The CDR3 is CASTLGTVYDSPLHF. CDR3 in DNA: TGTGCCAGCACCCTAGGGACAGTTTACGATTCACCCCTCCACTTT.